This entry lists 29 T cell receptor beta chains sequenced from one sample in a study of cytomegalovirus exposure and HLA in healthy donors. 60 Vbeta and 13 Jbeta primers were used in PCR. Data came from immunoSEQ multiplex PCR; TCRdb stores just in-frame clones and leaves some out. The repertoire holds around 150,000 clones, with around three fifths as singletons. The sequenced sample was PBMCs. These receptors were obtained from a male donor in good health and CMV-seronegative.

The CDR3 DNA sequence: TGTGCCAGCAGCTTATCCTCGGGGGGGTACGCAGATACGCAGTATTTT. Translation gives CASSLSSGGYADTQYF. This chain links TRBV11-3 with TRBJ2-3; 8 bases match TRBD2. V shed 2 bases, J shed 4 bases, and the junction held 8 bases outside the gene matches. The CDR3 is made up of 16 amino acids. CDR1 is SGHNT and CDR2 is YENEEA in the germline V gene.

The table lists this clone with a few counts. CDR3 nucleotide sequence: TGTGCCATCAGTGAGCAGATGGTTGATGAAGCTTTCTTT. This codes for CAISEQMVDEAFF. The J gene is TRBJ1-1, the V gene TRBV10-3; D is uncertain. There are 13 residues in the CDR3. Germline V CDR1 and CDR2: ENHRY, SYGVKD. V was shortened by 2 bases and J by 7 bases, with 11 bases between the two germline ends.

This chain links TRBV9 with TRBJ1-2; D may be TRBD1 (5 bases). CDR3 length equals 14 residues. V dropped 0 bases and J dropped 8 bases, with 14 bases sitting between them. Germline V CDR1 and CDR2: SGDLS, YYNGEE. The CDR3 DNA reads TGTGCCAGCAGCGTAGGGGGGGTCAGGTCAGGCTACACCTTC. Translated, it gives CASSVGGVRSGYTF.

V gene TRBV6-5 combines with J gene TRBJ2-5; possible D gene TRBD1, 6 bases. V shed 6 bases and J shed 1 base, with 15 bases lying between them. In germline, CDR1 is MNHEY, CDR2 SVGAGI. The CDR3 totals 15 residues. The CDR3: CASRNRGTLQETQYF. The CDR3 bases are TGTGCCAGCAGGAACCGTGGGACACTCCAAGAGACCCAGTACTTC.

This clone was detected a few times. V usage is TRBV10-3 and J usage is TRBJ2-5, with TRBD2 identical over 14 bases. This CDR3 is built from 14 residues. CDR1 ENHRY and CDR2 SYGVKD come from the germline V gene. V gave up 10 bases and J gave up 6 bases; unmatched junction bases: 7. The CDR3, as DNA: TGTGCCACCAGGACTAGCGGGGGGAGGAAGACCCAGTACTTC. Translating gives CATRTSGGRKTQYF.

This clone showed up just once. The rearrangement links TRBV19 to TRBJ2-7; TRBD1 matches 9 bases. V lost 7 bases, J lost 3 bases, and 13 bases stayed unmatched. Per germline, CDR1 LNHDA and CDR2 SQIVND (reference sequence). CDR3 length: 16 amino acids. The CDR3 protein is CASMGDRESFFYEQYF. CDR3 in DNA: TGTGCCAGTATGGGGGACAGGGAAAGTTTTTTCTACGAGCAGTACTTC. Looking up the rest from reference TRBV19 and TRBJ2-7 gives the full variable domain: DGGITQSPKYLFRKEGQNVTLSCEQNLNHDAMYWYRQDPGQGLRLIYYSQIVNDFQKGDIAEGYSVSREKKESFPLTVTSAQKNPTAFYLCASMGDRESFFYEQYFGPGTRLTVT.

The chain has TRBV4-2 and TRBJ2-4, with D possibly being TRBD1 (6 bases). V lost 8 bases and J lost 1, with 21 bases in between. Germline lookup yields CDR1 LGHNA and CDR2 YNFKEQ. The CDR3 runs to 17 residues. The CDR3 region has the DNA TGTGCCAGCTCACTCCCCACAGGGCTCGGGGCCAAAAACATTCAGTACTTC. This codes for CASSLPTGLGAKNIQYF.

J is TRBJ1-5 and V is TRBV5-1; unclear D gene. Trimming removed 4 bases at V and 8 bases at J, with 16 bases between. The CDR3 has 14 residues. Germline CDR1 is SGHRS and CDR2 is YFSETQ. The CDR3 DNA reads TGCGCCAGCAGCGTGGACGGTCTCCGGGAGCCCCAGCATTTT. This codes for CASSVDGLREPQHF.

This chain joins TRBV7-9 and TRBJ1-5, with a possible D match to TRBD1 (5 bases). The CDR3 has 15 residues. Trimming removed 3 bases from V and 0 bases from J, with 9 bases in between. Germline V gives CDR1 SEHNR, CDR2 FQNEAQ (reference sequence). CDR3 region: CASSLGPGSNQPQHF. The CDR3 DNA is TGTGCCAGCAGCTTGGGGCCGGGTAGCAATCAGCCCCAGCATTTT. Together with reference TRBV7-9 and TRBJ1-5, the CDR3 gives the full variable domain: DTGVSQNPRHKITKRGQNVTFRCDPISEHNRLYWYRQTLGQGPEFLTYFQNEAQLEKSRLLSDRFSAERPKGSFSTLEIQRTEQGDSAMYLCASSLGPGSNQPQHFGDGTRLSIL.

The chain couples TRBV7-2 to TRBJ2-7, with 7 nucleotides matching TRBD2. This CDR3 contains 15 residues. The germline gives CDR1 SGHTA, CDR2 FQGNSA. J gave up 0 bases and V 1 base, and 3 bases lay outside the gene matches. The CDR3: CASSLVSGGSYEQYF. The CDR3 bases are TGTGCCAGCAGCTTAGTGTCGGGGGGCTCCTACGAGCAGTACTTC.

This chain connects TRBV7-3 to TRBJ1-6, with D unclear. CDR1 is SGHTA, CDR2 FQGTGA, per germline. The V end lost 2 bases, the J end lost 9 bases, and 8 bases lay between the germline ends. The CDR3 is 13 amino acids. The CDR3 coding sequence is TGTGCCAGCAGCTTATTAGAGGGTTCACCCCTCCACTTT. The encoded protein is CASSLLEGSPLHF. Filled out from reference TRBV7-3 and TRBJ1-6, the complete variable domain reads GAGVSQTPSNKVTEKGKYVELRCDPISGHTALYWYRQSLGQGPEFLIYFQGTGAADDSGLPNDRFFAVRPEGSVSTLKIQRTERGDSAVYLCASSLLEGSPLHFGNGTRLTVT.

The CDR3 spells CASSQGQGPGNTIYF. The CDR3 nucleotides read TGCGCCAGCAGCCAAGGGCAGGGGCCAGGAAACACCATATATTTT. This sequence joins TRBV4-1 and TRBJ1-3, with a weak D call TRBD1 (6 bases). Germline CDR1 is MGHRA and CDR2 is YSYEKL. There are 15 residues in the CDR3. V lost 1 base and J lost 4, with 11 bases in between.

This rearrangement joins TRBV7-9 to TRBJ1-1; D might be TRBD1 (6 bases). The CDR3 contains 13 residues. Germline loops: CDR1 SEHNR, CDR2 FQNEAQ (reference sequence). Trimming stripped 5 bases from V and 8 bases from J, with 15 bases between. In nucleotides, the CDR3 is TGTGCCAGCAGCAATTGGGACAACTTCGAAGCTTTCTTT. Residues: CASSNWDNFEAFF.

The chain recombines TRBV6-5 with TRBJ2-3, with 9 bases lining up with TRBD2. The CDR3 is made up of 15 amino acids. Trimming took 2 bases from V and 1 from J; bases not matched to a gene: 1. Germline assignment: CDR1 MNHEY and CDR2 SVGAGI. CDR3 bases: TGTGCCAGCAGTTACGCGGGGGGGGGCACAGATACGCAGTATTTT. As protein: CASSYAGGGTDTQYF.

The rearrangement uses TRBV13 and TRBJ2-7, with 11 bases identical to TRBD2. V shed 5 bases and J 5 bases; nucleotides not matched to a gene: 5. This CDR3 has 14 amino acids. Germline loops: CDR1 PRHDT, CDR2 FYEKMQ (reference sequence). The CDR3 bases are TGTGCCAGCAGCAGTAGCGGGGGGGCCGACGAGCAGTACTTC. It yields the protein CASSSSGGADEQYF.

The chain joins TRBV9 to TRBJ2-5, with D unclear. Trimming cost V 2 bases and J 1 base, with 9 bases left between them. In germline, CDR1 is SGDLS, CDR2 YYNGEE. CDR3 length: 14 residues. CDR3 DNA: TGTGCCAGCAGCGTTGGCGAGGCCCAAGAGACCCAGTACTTC. Residues: CASSVGEAQETQYF.

The chain joins TRBV6-6 to TRBJ1-2; the match to TRBD1 covers 8 bases. J lost 6 bases, V lost 6 bases, and 15 bases had no gene match. The germline V gene has CDR1 MNHNY and CDR2 SVGAGI (reference sequence). CDR3 size: 16 residues. The CDR3 DNA reads TGTGCCAGCAGGGAAAGGACAGGGCCGGCCCCCCATGGCTACACCTTC. Its translation: CASRERTGPAPHGYTF.

The chain links TRBV5-4 to TRBJ2-5; TRBD1 agrees at 7 bases. The junction had 12 bases not matched to a gene; V was cut back by 4 bases and J by 6 bases. The CDR3 is made up of 15 amino acids. Germline CDR1 and CDR2: SGHNT and YYREEE (reference sequence). CDR3 protein: CASSGFHRGRKTQYF. The CDR3 DNA reads as TGTGCCAGCAGCGGTTTTCACAGGGGTCGGAAGACCCAGTACTTC.

The genes are TRBV6-5 and TRBJ2-3; TRBD1 might be the D (5 bases). Per the germline V gene, CDR1 is MNHEY and CDR2 is SVGAGI. The CDR3 length is 12 residues. The V end lost 7 bases, the J end lost 6 bases, and 11 bases lay between the germline ends. The CDR3: CASTTSGDTQYF. The CDR3 region has the DNA TGTGCCAGCACTACCTCAGGGGATACGCAGTATTTT.

This clone was detected only a few times. V is TRBV28 and J is TRBJ1-3; D not resolved. The CDR3 is 14 residues long. Trimming removed 8 bases at V and 3 bases at J, with 14 bases between. Germline CDR1 MDHEN, CDR2 SYDVKM. CDR3 sequence: CASGSVFSGNTIYF. The CDR3 coding sequence is TGTGCCAGCGGCTCAGTCTTCAGTGGAAACACCATATATTTT. Drawing the rest from reference TRBV28 and TRBJ1-3, the complete variable domain is DVKVTQSSRYLVKRTGEKVFLECVQDMDHENMFWYRQDPGLGLRLIYFSYDVKMKEKGDIPEGYSVSREKKERFSLILESASTNQTSMYLCASGSVFSGNTIYFGEGSWLTVV.

The gene calls are TRBV6-5 and TRBJ1-4; the D is unclear. Per germline, CDR1 MNHEY and CDR2 SVGAGI. The CDR3 covers 14 residues. Trimming cost V 2 bases and J 3 bases, with 7 bases left between them. The CDR3 spells CASSYGGSNEKLFF. The CDR3 DNA reads as TGTGCCAGCAGTTACGGCGGGTCTAATGAAAAACTGTTTTTT.

The CDR3 DNA reads TGTGCCAGCTCACTAAACAGGGATTTCTACGAGCAGTACTTC. Translation gives CASSLNRDFYEQYF. The rearrangement uses TRBV18 and TRBJ2-7; perhaps TRBD1 as D (6 bases). V was clipped by 4 bases and J by 3 bases, with 13 bases between them. The CDR3 contains 14 residues. Per germline, CDR1 KGHSH and CDR2 LQKENI.

The chain joins TRBV27 to TRBJ1-5, with D possibly TRBD1 on 5 matching bases. Trimming removed 6 bases from V and 3 bases from J, with 24 bases in between. CDR1 and CDR2 (germline): MNHEY, SMNVEV (reference sequence). The length of the CDR3 is 18 residues. The CDR3: CASRRQGDTGGTNQPQHF. The CDR3 DNA reads TGTGCCAGCAGGCGCCAAGGCGACACGGGGGGGACCAATCAGCCCCAGCATTTT.

The chain is built from TRBV19 and TRBJ1-1; 9 bases align to TRBD1. Unmatched junction bases numbered 10, after V lost 5 bases and J lost 0 bases. The CDR3 loop spans 17 amino acids. In germline, CDR1 is LNHDA, CDR2 SQIVND (reference sequence). DNA of the CDR3: TGTGCCAGTAGTCTCGGGACAGGGAGGGTTATGAACACTGAAGCTTTCTTT. The encoded protein is CASSLGTGRVMNTEAFF.

The CDR3 sequence: CASSQSSVLNYGYTF. The DNA for the CDR3 is TGCGCCAGCAGTCAATCGTCAGTCCTTAACTATGGCTACACCTTC. This chain uses TRBV23-1 with TRBJ1-2; D is ambiguous. TRBV23-1 is an open reading frame whose function is uncertain. Deletions cut 0 bases from V and 1 base from J, with 9 bases between. The CDR3 has 15 residues.

The CDR3 coding sequence is TGTGCCAGCAGCCCCGCAGGGACAGCTGGAAACACCATATATTTT. It translates to CASSPAGTAGNTIYF. V and J are TRBV11-2 and TRBJ1-3, with TRBD1 matching over 7 bases. The CDR3 is 15 amino acids. V lost 5 bases to trimming and J lost 2 bases; unmatched junction nucleotides: 6. The germline CDR1 and CDR2 sequences are SGHAT and FQNNGV.

The chain couples TRBV5-6 to TRBJ1-6, with D possibly TRBD1 on 6 matching bases. This CDR3 contains 14 residues. Germline V gives CDR1 SGHDT, CDR2 YYEEEE. Trimming removed 2 bases from V and 9 bases from J, with 12 bases in between. The CDR3 DNA sequence: TGTGCCAGCAGCTTATGGGGGGGCGGTTCACCCCTCCACTTT. Its translation: CASSLWGGGSPLHF.

The rearrangement joins TRBV7-6 to TRBJ2-7; possible D gene TRBD2, 6 bases. CDR3 length: 17 residues. Germline V lookup: CDR1 SGHVS, CDR2 FNYEAQ. Trimming took 0 bases from V and 7 from J, leaving 22 bases between them. The CDR3 coding sequence is TGTGCCAGCAGCTTAGCTCTGGTAGGGCGGGGCGACTCGGAGCAGTACTTC. It encodes CASSLALVGRGDSEQYF.

The genes are TRBV6-5 and TRBJ2-7; a weak D match, TRBD2 (6 bases). Trimming removed 4 bases from V and 9 bases from J, with 13 bases in between. The germline V gene has CDR1 MNHEY and CDR2 SVGAGI. This CDR3 has 12 residues. The CDR3 region has the DNA TGTGCCAGCAGTTCCGGGGAGGCGCGGCAGTACTTC. Its protein product is CASSSGEARQYF.